This T cell receptor (beta chain) stems from a study of long-term antiretroviral therapy in people with HIV. Study information: The study's earliest collections predate the 2015 immediate-ART recommendation by about a decade. Findings and caveats of the study: ART adherence was not documented, and neither viral resistance nor therapy changes had any data. An increase in diversity followed ART, yet levels stayed below transplant donor controls. Pre-ART expanded TRB clones stayed dominant throughout, though often decreasing after ART.

On this clone itself: What it recognizes is unknown.

This CDR3 has 14 amino acids. In germline, CDR1 is SGHRS, CDR2 YFSETQ. The J segment lost 4 bases and the V segment lost 0 bases, leaving 0 bases of the junction unmatched. The assay used was immunoSEQ (version v3.0), run at survey level. TCRdb's copy holds only in-frame clones and misses some; the assay was immunoSEQ multiplex PCR. The table has more than 20,000 clones, around four fifths seen once. The TCR sequence derives from a young man with HIV. Source: unsorted PBMCs, taken around 4 years after starting antiretroviral therapy. The chain carries TRBV5-1 and TRBJ1-2; the match to TRBD1 covers 10 bases. This CDR3 reads CASSLGTGGYGYTF. The CDR3 nucleotides are TGCGCCAGCAGCTTGGGGACAGGGGGCTATGGCTACACCTTC.